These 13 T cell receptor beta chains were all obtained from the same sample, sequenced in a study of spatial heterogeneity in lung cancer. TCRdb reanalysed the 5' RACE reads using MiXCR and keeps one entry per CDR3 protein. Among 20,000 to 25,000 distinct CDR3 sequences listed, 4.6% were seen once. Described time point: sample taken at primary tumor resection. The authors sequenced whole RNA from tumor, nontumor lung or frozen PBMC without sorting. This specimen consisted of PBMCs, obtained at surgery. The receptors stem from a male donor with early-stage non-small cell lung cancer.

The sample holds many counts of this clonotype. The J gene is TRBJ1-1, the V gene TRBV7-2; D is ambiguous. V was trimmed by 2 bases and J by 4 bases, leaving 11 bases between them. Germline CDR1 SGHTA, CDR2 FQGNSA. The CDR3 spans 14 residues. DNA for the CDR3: TGTGCCAGCAGCTTAACCTTGGGGTCCACTGAAGCTTTCTTT. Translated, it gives CASSLTLGSTEAFF.

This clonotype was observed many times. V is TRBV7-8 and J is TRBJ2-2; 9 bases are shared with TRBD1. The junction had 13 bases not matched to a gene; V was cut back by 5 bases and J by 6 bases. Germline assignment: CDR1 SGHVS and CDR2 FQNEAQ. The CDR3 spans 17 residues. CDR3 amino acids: CASSVKSGQGKAGELFF. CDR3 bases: TGTGCCAGCAGCGTCAAAAGTGGACAGGGGAAGGCCGGGGAGCTGTTTTTT.

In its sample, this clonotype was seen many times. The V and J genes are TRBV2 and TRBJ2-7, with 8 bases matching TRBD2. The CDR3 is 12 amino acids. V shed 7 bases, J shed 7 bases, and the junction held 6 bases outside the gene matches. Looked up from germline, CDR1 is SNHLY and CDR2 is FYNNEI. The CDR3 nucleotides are TGTGCCAGCACTCGGGAGGGTGAAGAGCAGTACTTC. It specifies CASTREGEEQYF.

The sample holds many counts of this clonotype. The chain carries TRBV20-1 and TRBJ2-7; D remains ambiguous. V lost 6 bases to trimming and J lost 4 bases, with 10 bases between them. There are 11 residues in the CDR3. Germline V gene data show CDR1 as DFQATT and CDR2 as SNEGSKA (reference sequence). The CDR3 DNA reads TGCAGTGCCCCTGGAGATTACGAGCAGTACTTC. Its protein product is CSAPGDYEQYF.

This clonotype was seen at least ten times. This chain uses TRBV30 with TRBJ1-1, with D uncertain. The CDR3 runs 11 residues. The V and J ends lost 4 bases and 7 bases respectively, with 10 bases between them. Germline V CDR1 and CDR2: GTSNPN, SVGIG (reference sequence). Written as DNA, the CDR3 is TGTGCCTGGACAGTCGGAGTTGAAGCTTTCTTT. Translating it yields CAWTVGVEAFF.

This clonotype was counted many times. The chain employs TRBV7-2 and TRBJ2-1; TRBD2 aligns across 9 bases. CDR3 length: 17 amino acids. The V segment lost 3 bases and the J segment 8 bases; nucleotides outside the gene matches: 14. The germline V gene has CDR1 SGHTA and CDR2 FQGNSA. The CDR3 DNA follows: TGTGCCAGCAGCTTCCTAATGGGCGGCGGGAGGGCCCATGAGCAGTTCTTC. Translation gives CASSFLMGGGRAHEQFF.

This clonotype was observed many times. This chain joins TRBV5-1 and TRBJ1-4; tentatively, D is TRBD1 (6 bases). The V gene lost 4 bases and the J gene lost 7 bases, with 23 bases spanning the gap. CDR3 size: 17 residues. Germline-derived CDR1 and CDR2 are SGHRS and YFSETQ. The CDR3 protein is CASSPGTLTDRGEKLFF. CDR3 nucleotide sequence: TGCGCCAGCAGCCCCGGGACATTAACCGACCGTGGTGAAAAACTGTTTTTT.

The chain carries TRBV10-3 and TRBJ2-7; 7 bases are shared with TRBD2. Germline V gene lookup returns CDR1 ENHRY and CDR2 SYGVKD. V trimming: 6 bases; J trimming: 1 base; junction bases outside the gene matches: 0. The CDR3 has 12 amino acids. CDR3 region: CAISGGSYEQYF. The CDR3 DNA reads TGTGCCATCAGCGGGGGGTCCTACGAGCAGTACTTC.

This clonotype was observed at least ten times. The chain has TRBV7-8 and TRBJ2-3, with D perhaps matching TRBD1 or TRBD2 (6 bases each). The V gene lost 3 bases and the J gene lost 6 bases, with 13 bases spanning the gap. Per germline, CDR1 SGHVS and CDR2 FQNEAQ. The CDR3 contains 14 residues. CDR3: CASSFTRGEDTQYF. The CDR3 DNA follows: TGTGCCAGCAGCTTTACGAGGGGGGAGGATACGCAGTATTTT.

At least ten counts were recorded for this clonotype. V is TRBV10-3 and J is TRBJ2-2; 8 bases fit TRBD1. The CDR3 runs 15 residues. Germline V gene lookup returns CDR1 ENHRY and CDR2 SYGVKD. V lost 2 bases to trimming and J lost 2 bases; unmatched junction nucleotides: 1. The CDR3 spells CAISEQGANTGELFF. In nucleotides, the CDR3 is TGTGCCATCAGTGAGCAGGGGGCTAACACCGGGGAGCTGTTTTTT.

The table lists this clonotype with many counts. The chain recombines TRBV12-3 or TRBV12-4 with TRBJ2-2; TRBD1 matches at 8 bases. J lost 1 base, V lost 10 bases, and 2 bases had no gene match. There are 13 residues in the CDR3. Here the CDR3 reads CATGTGNTGELFF. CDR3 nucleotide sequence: TGTGCCACAGGGACAGGGAACACCGGGGAGCTGTTTTTT.

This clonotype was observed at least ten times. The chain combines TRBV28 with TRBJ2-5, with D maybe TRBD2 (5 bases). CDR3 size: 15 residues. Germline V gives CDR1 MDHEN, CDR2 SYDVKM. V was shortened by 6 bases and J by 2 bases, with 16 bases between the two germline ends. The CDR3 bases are TGTGCCAGCAGCTATACTGGACTCACACAAGAGACCCAGTACTTC. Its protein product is CASSYTGLTQETQYF. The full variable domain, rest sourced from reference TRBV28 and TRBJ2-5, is DVKVTQSSRYLVKRTGEKVFLECVQDMDHENMFWYRQDPGLGLRLIYFSYDVKMKEKGDIPEGYSVSREKKERFSLILESASTNQTSMYLCASSYTGLTQETQYFGPGTRLLVL.

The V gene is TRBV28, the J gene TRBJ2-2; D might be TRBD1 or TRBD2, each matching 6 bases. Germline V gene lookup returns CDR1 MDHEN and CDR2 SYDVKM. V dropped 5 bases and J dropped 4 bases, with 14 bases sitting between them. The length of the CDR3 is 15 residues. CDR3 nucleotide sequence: TGTGCCAGCAGTGGGTACGGGGGCGGCACCGGGGAGCTGTTTTTT. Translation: CASSGYGGGTGELFF.